This T cell receptor (beta chain) appears in the sequencing data of a study of regulatory T cells in long-lasting Graves disease. Library construction for TCR beta used iRepertoire HTBI primers and Arm-PCR of CDR3 regions. TCRdb analysed the multiplex PCR reads with MiXCR anew, one entry per CDR3 protein. The table has hundreds of thousands of distinct CDR3 sequences, around 15% seen once; the top ten hold about 20%. Losses at the gene ends were 0 bases for V and 6 bases for J; bases not matched to a gene: 2. Germline V gives CDR1 SGDLS, CDR2 YYNGEE. The CDR3 totals 14 residues. The sample's time point: newly diagnosed GD, antithyroid drugs for less than 3 months. With RNA extracted from PBMCs as input, the TCR library was made.

The source is a female donor with Graves disease. The chain has TRBV9 and TRBJ1-5; TRBD1 matches 8 bases. The sequencing used peripheral blood mononuclear cells (PBMCs), collected at new diagnosis, from a patient treated with antithyroid drugs. The CDR3 nucleotides are TGTGCCAGCAGCGTAGCAGGGGGCGGTCAGCCCCAGCATTTT. Translating it yields CASSVAGGGQPQHF.